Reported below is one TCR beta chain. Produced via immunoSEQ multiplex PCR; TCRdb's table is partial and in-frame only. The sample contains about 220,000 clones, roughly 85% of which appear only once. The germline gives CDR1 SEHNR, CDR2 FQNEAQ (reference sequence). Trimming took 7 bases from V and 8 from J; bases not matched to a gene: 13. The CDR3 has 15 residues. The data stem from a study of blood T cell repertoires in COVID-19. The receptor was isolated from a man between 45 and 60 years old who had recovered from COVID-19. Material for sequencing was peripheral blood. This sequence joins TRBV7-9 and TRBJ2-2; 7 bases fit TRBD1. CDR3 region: CASTPTGLGSGELFF. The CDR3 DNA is TGTGCCAGCACCCCGACAGGGTTAGGGTCGGGGGAGCTGTTTTTT.